This T cell receptor (beta chain) was identified in a study of regulatory T cells in long-lasting Graves disease. The study, taken as a whole, reports: Owing to a sample size that was small, accuracy may have been reduced. Lower TCR diversity was seen in persistent Graves' patients than in newly diagnosed ones.

This clonotype was recorded at least ten times. Antigen: not known. HTBI primers from iRepertoire and Arm-PCR of CDR3 regions yielded the TCR beta libraries. TCRdb redid the calling of the multiplex PCR reads with MiXCR, one entry per CDR3 protein. The sample records some 340,000 distinct CDR3 sequences, more than 20% being singletons. The time point here: persistent/refractory GD, antithyroid drugs over 5 years with positive TRAb. Generation of the TCR library employed RNA extracted from PBMCs. This TCR was recovered from a woman aged 40 to 49 with Graves disease. Sequencing was performed on peripheral blood mononuclear cells (PBMCs), taken when the disease was refractory, from a patient treated with antithyroid drugs.

This chain's CDR3 is CSASRTTNEKLFF. The DNA of the CDR3 is TGCAGTGCTAGCAGAACAACTAATGAAAAACTGTTTTTT. The chain recombines TRBV20-1 with TRBJ1-4; D unresolved. Trimming removed 3 bases from V and 0 bases from J, with 5 bases in between. CDR3 length: 13 residues. Germline lookup yields CDR1 DFQATT and CDR2 SNEGSKA (reference sequence).